The clone carrying this T cell receptor beta chain was picked up a small number of times. The antigen is not known. An equimolar mix of two oligonucleotides served as the beta constant-region primer for TRBC1 and TRBC2. Nested alpha and beta constant-region primers with the SP2 primer drove four PCR rounds on ligated cDNA. An oligonucleotide with the SP2 primer and a 12-nucleotide UMI was ligated to the cDNA 3' end. TCRdb re-called the UMI-ligation and nested PCR reads through MiXCR, storing one row per CDR3 protein. The sample yields 130,000 to 150,000 distinct CDR3 sequences, over 20% seen once. This sample is part of a study of naive and memory T cell subsets. General study results and limits: Over 95% of naive TCR sequences appeared only once after error correction, unlike memory subsets. Naive repertoires, especially CD8, held a few larger clonotypes, possibly memory cells re-expressing CD45RA.

Cells stained for CD3, CD4, CD8, CD45RA, CD27 and viability were sorted into four CD45RA/CD27 subsets. Specimen: naive CD4+ T cells from blood. The receptor was isolated from a human donor in good health.

CDR3 amino acids: CASSFGTGVSYNEQFF. CDR3 sequence (DNA): TGTGCCAGCAGTTTCGGGACAGGGGTCTCCTACAATGAGCAGTTCTTC. This sequence joins TRBV12-3 or TRBV12-4 and TRBJ2-1; 10 bases fit TRBD1. Trimming removed 3 bases from V and 0 bases from J; junction bases left unmatched: 2. The CDR3 is made up of 16 amino acids.